This TCR beta chain was found in a study of Graves' ophthalmopathy and Graves' hyperthyroidism. Amplification of the TCR beta CDR3 regions used RNA transcripts (as template). Second-round multiplex PCR came after first-round RT-PCR with HTBI primers. Using its own MiXCR run on the multiplex PCR reads, TCRdb lists one record per CDR3 protein. The sample contains a few hundred thousand distinct CDR3 sequences, around a fifth of which appear only once. The V end lost 4 bases, the J end lost 4 bases, and 13 bases lay between the germline ends. The CDR3 has 14 amino acids. CDR1 is MNHEY, CDR2 SMNVEV, per germline (reference sequence). In this sample, this clonotype turned up many times. Each diagnosis was determined on the basis of clinical symptoms, serum thyroxine, TRAb, thyroid ultrasound and orbital computed tomography.

This chain connects TRBV27 to TRBJ2-5, with D perhaps TRBD2 (5 bases). The sequenced sample was peripheral blood. This TCR was sampled from a young woman with stable Graves' hyperthyroidism. In nucleotides, the CDR3 is TGTGCCAGCAGTTCCCAATGGGAGTCAGAGACCCAGTACTTC. It specifies CASSSQWESETQYF.